This passage covers 7 T cell receptor beta chains from one sample sequenced in a study of cytomegalovirus exposure and HLA in healthy donors. It was with 60 Vbeta and 13 Jbeta primers that the PCR ran. TCRdb's copy holds only in-frame clones and misses some; the assay was immunoSEQ multiplex PCR. The sample contains about 230,000 clones, roughly 90% of which appear only once. The sequencing sample was made of PBMCs. Source of these receptors: a woman younger than 30 in good health and CMV-seronegative.

This clone was seen a handful of times. The J gene is TRBJ2-1, the V gene TRBV9; D gene unclear. This CDR3 has 13 amino acids. The V end lost 4 bases, the J end lost 4 bases, and 9 bases lay between the germline ends. Germline V lookup: CDR1 SGDLS, CDR2 YYNGEE. The CDR3 protein is CASSITGYNEQFF. CDR3 sequence (DNA): TGTGCCAGCAGCATAACTGGTTACAATGAGCAGTTCTTC.

The chain employs TRBV7-9 and TRBJ2-7; 8 bases are shared with TRBD2. The CDR3 totals 16 residues. J was trimmed by 0 bases and V by 5 bases; bases with no gene match: 9. Germline loops: CDR1 SEHNR, CDR2 FQNEAQ (reference sequence). The CDR3 reads CASSSLTSGVSYEQYF. CDR3 sequence (DNA): TGTGCCAGCAGCAGTCTTACTAGCGGAGTCTCCTACGAGCAGTACTTC.

CDR3 protein: CASSKYNLAGGQETQYF. CDR3 coding DNA: TGTGCCAGCAGCAAGTATAATCTAGCGGGGGGGCAAGAGACCCAGTACTTC. V and J are TRBV11-2 and TRBJ2-5; 12 bases agree with TRBD2. The germline V gene has CDR1 SGHAT and CDR2 FQNNGV. There are 17 residues in the CDR3. Trimming removed 5 bases from V and 2 bases from J; junction bases left unmatched: 9.

The chain employs TRBV9 and TRBJ1-1; maybe TRBD1 (5 bases). The CDR3 contains 14 residues. Trimming shortened V by 3 bases and J by 6 bases, and 15 bases separated the two germline ends. Germline V gene data show CDR1 as SGDLS and CDR2 as YYNGEE. The CDR3 coding sequence is TGTGCCAGCAGCGCCCGACAGTTTTCCCCTGAAGCTTTCTTT. This translates into CASSARQFSPEAFF.

The chain carries TRBV18 and TRBJ2-5; the D gene is possibly TRBD2 (7 bases). Trimming removed 3 bases from V and 1 base from J, with 15 bases in between. Germline-derived CDR1 and CDR2 are KGHSH and LQKENI. The CDR3 is 16 amino acids. The CDR3 nucleotides read TGTGCCAGCTCACCTGCCCAGGGGACTATCCAAGAGACCCAGTACTTC. Its protein product is CASSPAQGTIQETQYF.

The rearrangement uses TRBV4-3 and TRBJ2-3; no reliable D call. V was trimmed by 6 bases and J by 2 bases, leaving 9 bases between them. CDR1 and CDR2 (germline): LGHNA, YSLEER. The CDR3 spans 13 residues. DNA of the CDR3: TGCGCCAGCAGTCGGTCACCCACAGATACGCAGTATTTT. Amino acid sequence: CASSRSPTDTQYF.

The chain combines TRBV18 with TRBJ2-1, with D possibly matching TRBD2 (5 bases). V gave up 0 bases and J gave up 7 bases, with 7 bases separating them. This CDR3 contains 13 residues. Germline values: CDR1 KGHSH, CDR2 LQKENI. The CDR3 is CASSPPGRNEQFF. Written as DNA, the CDR3 is TGTGCCAGCTCACCACCGGGGAGAAATGAGCAGTTCTTC. The full variable domain, in which reference TRBV18 and TRBJ2-1 provide the parts outside the CDR3, is NAGVMQNPRHLVRRRGQEARLRCSPMKGHSHVYWYRQLPEEGLKFMVYLQKENIIDESGMPKERFSAEFPKEGPSILRIQQVVRGDSAAYFCASSPPGRNEQFFGPGTRLTVL.